The subject of this entry is one T cell receptor (beta chain). Its antigen target is currently unknown. A read error may explain this, as a much larger clone is one base away. Reading the label with the study, this specimen's treatment or condition is: in vitro stimulation with specific CMV peptide epitopes to enrich CMV-specific T cells. Spanning cysteine to phenylalanine, the CDR3 consists of 15 amino acids. The entry retains the CDR3 DNA only, 45 bases that are in frame from base 1. Cut back by 0 bases and 7 bases, the V and J ends lie 15 bases apart. CDR1 SGHVS and CDR2 FQNEAQ were looked up in the germline V gene. This record belongs to a study of T cell repertoires in cytomegalovirus infection (dated by TCRdb to about 2019). At the level of the whole study: Alongside well-studied HLA-B-restricted epitopes, the peptide stimulations were aimed at recently identified HLA-C-restricted CMV epitopes, whose presentation resists viral immunomodulation. Because public TCR beta signatures pointed to carriage of CMV infection together with the matching HLA type, the HLA type of each donor mattered for the analysis. Overall study outcomes, separate from this receptor: Cumulative frequency of public TCR beta family members discriminated carriers of CMV infection plus the relevant HLA type in this cohort and an independent roughly 350-donor cohort. The ex vivo response was dominated by HLA-C-restricted CMV-specific TCR beta clonotypes, which also provided the single most frequent clonotype in two of eight donors.

Sequenced using an Illumina HiSeq 1500. TCRdb applied fastp at Q25 and MiXCR to the public reads, then kept only in-frame beta chains. Each CDR3 protein appears once, grouped with its most common genes and DNA. In this sample the table shows fewer than 900,000 distinct CDR3 sequences, just under 30% of which occur a single time. Around 13% of the sample is held by the ten biggest clonotypes. This chain is built from TRBV7-8 and TRBJ2-5, with the D call perhaps TRBD1 or TRBD2, each one matching 5 bases. This material consisted of cultured CD8+ T cells from PBMCs, taken from culture after CMV antigen stimulation. This clonotype was sampled from a human donor in good health (CMV status not recorded). Some clones in this sample may be carry-over from other donors' samples. The nucleotides read TGTGCCAGCAGCTTAGCGGGGGACGAGTCACGGACCCAGTACTTC. This encodes CASSLAGDESRTQYF.